This TCR beta chain was recorded in a study of T cells in Graves' hyperthyroidism and ophthalmopathy. Diagnosis relied on clinical symptoms, serum thyroxine and TRAb, thyroid ultrasound and orbital computed tomography. Out of approximately 9.9 ml of fresh peripheral blood came the PBMCs. Concerning this clonotype: Its target is unknown.

Germline-derived CDR1 and CDR2 are MDHEN and SYDVKM. This CDR3 spans 16 amino acids. After removal of 4 bases from V and 4 bases from J, the junction contained 5 bases not matched to a gene. Findings of the study overall: It was a median around seven months before onset that the model predicted ophthalmopathy.

Amplification yielded TCR beta CDR3 regions, with RNA transcripts as the source. With the HTBI primer set, the TCR CDR3 went through a first round of RT-PCR. Each CDR3 protein gets one entry after TCRdb re-called the multiplex PCR reads with MiXCR. The sample includes a few hundred thousand distinct CDR3 sequences, roughly 22% of them seen just once. What was sequenced was blood. This chain uses TRBV28 with TRBJ2-2, with 11 nucleotides matching TRBD1. This TCR derives from a man aged 25 to 40 with Graves' ophthalmopathy. CDR3 region: CASSSTGTGGTGELFF. CDR3 nucleotides: TGTGCCAGCAGTTCAACCGGGACAGGGGGCACCGGGGAGCTGTTTTTT.